The sequence of this T cell receptor beta chain was determined in a study of T-cell memory formation after mild COVID-19. The wider study: There were largely donor-specific TCR clusters.

Notes on this clonotype: Antigen specificity is unknown. This could be a read error, since a much larger clone is one nucleotide away.

Each CDR3 protein gets one entry after TCRdb re-called the 5' RACE reads with MiXCR. The data show about 240,000 distinct CDR3 sequences, more than 8% seen once. The study's findings and limits: Still unconfirmed is whether the second-wave clones peaking on day 37 recognized SARS-CoV-2. The study found balanced CD4/CD8 in clones contracting day 15 to 85 and a CD4+ lean in later expanders.

From germline, CDR1 is LGHNA and CDR2 YNFKEQ. V was cut by 0 bases and J by 5 bases, with 10 bases left in between. CDR3 length: 15 residues. This clonotype was sampled from a man aged 18 to 29 who had mild COVID-19 (a few samples of this study predate the infection). Cell type and time point are not known. The chain links TRBV4-2 to TRBJ2-2; the D is unclear. The sequenced sample was PBMCs or a T cell subset sorted from them (not recorded which). In DNA, the CDR3 is TGTGCCAGCAGCCAAGAAAATACCGTTACCGGGGAGCTGTTTTTT. Translated: CASSQENTVTGELFF.